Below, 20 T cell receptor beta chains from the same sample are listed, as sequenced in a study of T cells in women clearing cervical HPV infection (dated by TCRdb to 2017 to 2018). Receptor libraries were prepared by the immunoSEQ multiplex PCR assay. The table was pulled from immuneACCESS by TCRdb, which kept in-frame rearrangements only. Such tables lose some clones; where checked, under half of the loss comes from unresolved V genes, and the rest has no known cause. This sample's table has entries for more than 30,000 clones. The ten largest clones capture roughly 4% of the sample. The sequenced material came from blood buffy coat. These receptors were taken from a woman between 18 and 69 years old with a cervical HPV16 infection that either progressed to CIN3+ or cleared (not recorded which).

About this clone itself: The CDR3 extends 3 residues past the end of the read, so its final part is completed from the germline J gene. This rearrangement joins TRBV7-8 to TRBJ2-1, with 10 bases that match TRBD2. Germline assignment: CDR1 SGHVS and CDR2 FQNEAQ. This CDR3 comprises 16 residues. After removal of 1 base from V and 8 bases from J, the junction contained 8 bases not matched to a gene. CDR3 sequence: CASSLVEAGGPYEQFF. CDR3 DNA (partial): TGTGCCAGCAGCTTAGTAGAAGCGGGAGGGCCTTATGAG. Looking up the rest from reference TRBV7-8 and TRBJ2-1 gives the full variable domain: GAGVSQSPRYKVAKRGQDVALRCDPISGHVSLFWYQQALGQGPEFLTYFQNEAQLDKSGLPSDRFFAERPEGSVSTLKIQRTQQEDSAVYLCASSLVEAGGPYEQFFGPGTRLTVL.

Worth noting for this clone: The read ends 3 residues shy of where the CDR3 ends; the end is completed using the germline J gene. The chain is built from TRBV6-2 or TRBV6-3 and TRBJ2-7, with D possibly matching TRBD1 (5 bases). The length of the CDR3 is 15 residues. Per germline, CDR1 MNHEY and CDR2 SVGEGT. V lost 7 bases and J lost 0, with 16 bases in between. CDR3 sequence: CASKLGHTSSYEQYF. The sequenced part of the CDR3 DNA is TGTGCCAGCAAATTAGGACATACCAGCTCCTACGAG.

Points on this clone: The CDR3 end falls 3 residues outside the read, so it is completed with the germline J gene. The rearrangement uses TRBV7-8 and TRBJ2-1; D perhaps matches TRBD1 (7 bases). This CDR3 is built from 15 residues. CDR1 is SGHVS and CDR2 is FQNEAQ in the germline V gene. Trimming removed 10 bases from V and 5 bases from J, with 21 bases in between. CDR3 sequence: CATRRGRPIHNEQFF. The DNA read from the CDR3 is TGTGCCACCCGGAGGGGGCGGCCAATACACAATGAG.

The sequenced CDR3 bases are TGTGCCAGCGGAAATTACAGGGGATCCAGCGAG. Translated, it gives CASGNYRGSSE. The entire CDR3 reads CASGNYRGSSEQYF. This chain uses TRBV2 with TRBJ2-7, with 7 bases identical to TRBD1. The missing CDR3 end, 3 residues past where the read stops, is filled in from the germline J gene. Germline assignment: CDR1 SNHLY and CDR2 FYNNEI. The ends lost 8 bases at V and 6 bases at J; junction bases unmatched: 13. This CDR3 region has 14 residues.

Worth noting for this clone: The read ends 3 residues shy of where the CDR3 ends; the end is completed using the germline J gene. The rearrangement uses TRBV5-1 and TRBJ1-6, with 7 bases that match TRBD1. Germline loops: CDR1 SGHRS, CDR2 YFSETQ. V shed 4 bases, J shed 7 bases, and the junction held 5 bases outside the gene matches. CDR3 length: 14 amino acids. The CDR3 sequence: CASSGGQLNSPLHF. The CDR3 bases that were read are TGCGCCAGCAGCGGGGGACAGCTCAATTCACCC. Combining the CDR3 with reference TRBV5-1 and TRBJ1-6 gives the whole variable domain KAGVTQTPRYLIKTRGQQVTLSCSPISGHRSVSWYQQTPGQGLQFLFEYFSETQRNKGNFPGRFSGRQFSNSRSEMNVSTLELGDSALYLCASSGGQLNSPLHFGNGTRLTVT.

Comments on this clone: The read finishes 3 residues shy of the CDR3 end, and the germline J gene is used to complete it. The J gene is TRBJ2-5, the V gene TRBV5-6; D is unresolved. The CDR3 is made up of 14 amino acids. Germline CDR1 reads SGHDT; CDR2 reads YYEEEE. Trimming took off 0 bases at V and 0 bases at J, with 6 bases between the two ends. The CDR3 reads CASSLVDYQETQYF. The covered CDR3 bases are TGTGCCAGCAGCTTGGTAGATTACCAAGAGACC.

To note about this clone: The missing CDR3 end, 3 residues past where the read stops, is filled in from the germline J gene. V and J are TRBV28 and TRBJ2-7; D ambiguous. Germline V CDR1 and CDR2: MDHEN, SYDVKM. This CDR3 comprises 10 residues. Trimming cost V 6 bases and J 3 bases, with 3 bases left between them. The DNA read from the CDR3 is TGTGCCAGCAGACACTACGAG. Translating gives CASRHYE. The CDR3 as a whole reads CASRHYEQYF.

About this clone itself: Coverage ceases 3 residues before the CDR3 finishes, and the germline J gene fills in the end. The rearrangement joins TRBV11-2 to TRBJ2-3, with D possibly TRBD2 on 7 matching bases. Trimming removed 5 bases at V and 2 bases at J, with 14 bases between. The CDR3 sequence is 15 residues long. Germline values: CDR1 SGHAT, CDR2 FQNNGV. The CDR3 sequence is CASSAGDYFTDTQYF. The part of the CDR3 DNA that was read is TGTGCCAGCAGCGCAGGGGACTACTTCACAGATACG.

This chain's CDR3 is CASTDSYQETQYF. CDR3 DNA (partial): TGCGCCAGTACAGACAGTTACCAAGAGACG. V and J are TRBV5-1 and TRBJ2-3; tentative D call: TRBD1 (5 bases). The sequence runs out 3 residues before the end of the CDR3; the remainder is reconstructed from the germline J gene. CDR3 length: 13 amino acids. Germline CDR1 reads SGHRS; CDR2 reads YFSETQ.

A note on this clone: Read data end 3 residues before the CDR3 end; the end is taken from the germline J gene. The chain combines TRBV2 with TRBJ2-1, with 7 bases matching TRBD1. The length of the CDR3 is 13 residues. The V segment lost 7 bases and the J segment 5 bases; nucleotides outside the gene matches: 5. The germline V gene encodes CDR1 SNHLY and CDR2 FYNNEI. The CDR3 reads CASNRDRNNEQFF. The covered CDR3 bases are TGTGCCAGCAATAGGGACAGAAACAATGAG.

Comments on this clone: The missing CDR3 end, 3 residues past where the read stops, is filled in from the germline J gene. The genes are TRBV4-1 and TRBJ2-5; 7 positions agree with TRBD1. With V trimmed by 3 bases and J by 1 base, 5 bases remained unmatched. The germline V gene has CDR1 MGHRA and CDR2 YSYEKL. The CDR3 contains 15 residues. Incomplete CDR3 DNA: TGCGCCAGCAGCCACCGGGACAGAATCCAAGAGACC. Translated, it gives CASSHRDRIQET. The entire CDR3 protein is CASSHRDRIQETQYF.

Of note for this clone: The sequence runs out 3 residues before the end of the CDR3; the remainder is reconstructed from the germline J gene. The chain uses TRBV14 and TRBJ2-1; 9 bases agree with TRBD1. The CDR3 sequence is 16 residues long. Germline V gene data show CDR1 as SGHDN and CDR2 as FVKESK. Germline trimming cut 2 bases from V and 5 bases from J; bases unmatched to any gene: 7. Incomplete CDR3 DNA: TGTGCCAGCAGCCAACGCTTGGGACAGGGAGACAATGAG. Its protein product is CASSQRLGQGDNE. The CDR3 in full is CASSQRLGQGDNEQFF.

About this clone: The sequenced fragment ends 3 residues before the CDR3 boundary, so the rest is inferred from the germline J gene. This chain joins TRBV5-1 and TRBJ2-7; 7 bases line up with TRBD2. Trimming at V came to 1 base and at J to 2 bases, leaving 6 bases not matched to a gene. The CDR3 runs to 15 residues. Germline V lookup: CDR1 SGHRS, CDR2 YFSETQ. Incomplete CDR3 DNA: TGCGCCAGCAGCTTGTACAGCGGGGTAACCTACGAG. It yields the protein CASSLYSGVTYE. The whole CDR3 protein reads CASSLYSGVTYEQYF.

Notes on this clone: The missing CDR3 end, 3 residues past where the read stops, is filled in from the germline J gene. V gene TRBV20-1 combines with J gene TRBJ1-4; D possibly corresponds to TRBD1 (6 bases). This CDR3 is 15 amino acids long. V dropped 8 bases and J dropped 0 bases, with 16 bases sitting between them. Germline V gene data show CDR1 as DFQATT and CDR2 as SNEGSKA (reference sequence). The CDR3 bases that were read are TGCAGTCTCAGGGGAGTTAATCCAACTAATGAAAAA. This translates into CSLRGVNPTNEK. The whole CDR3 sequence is CSLRGVNPTNEKLFF.

CDR3 loop: CASSPQGGETQYF. The part of the CDR3 DNA that was read is TGTGCCAGCAGCCCCCAGGGTGGAGAGACC. The genes are TRBV7-3 and TRBJ2-5, with D maybe TRBD1 (5 bases). Coverage ceases 3 residues before the CDR3 finishes, and the germline J gene fills in the end. The germline V gene has CDR1 SGHTA and CDR2 FQGTGA. The CDR3 is made up of 13 amino acids. Trimming took off 5 bases at V and 4 bases at J, with 11 bases between the two ends.

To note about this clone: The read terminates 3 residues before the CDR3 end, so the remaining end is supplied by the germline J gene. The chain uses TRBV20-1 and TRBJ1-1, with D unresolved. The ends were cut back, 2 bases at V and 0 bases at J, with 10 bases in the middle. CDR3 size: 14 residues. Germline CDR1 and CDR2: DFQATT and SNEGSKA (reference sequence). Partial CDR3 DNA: TGCAGTGCTAGAAACAGAGGTGTGAACACTGAA. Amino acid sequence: CSARNRGVNTE. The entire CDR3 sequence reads CSARNRGVNTEAFF.

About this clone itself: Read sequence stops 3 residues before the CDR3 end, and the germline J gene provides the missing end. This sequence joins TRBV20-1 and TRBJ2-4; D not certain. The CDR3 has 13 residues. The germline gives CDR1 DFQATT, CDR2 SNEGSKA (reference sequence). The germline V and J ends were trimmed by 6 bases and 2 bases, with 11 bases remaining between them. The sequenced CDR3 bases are TGCAGTGCCCCAATGCGGACCAAAAACATT. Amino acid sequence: CSAPMRTKNI. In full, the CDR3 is CSAPMRTKNIQYF.

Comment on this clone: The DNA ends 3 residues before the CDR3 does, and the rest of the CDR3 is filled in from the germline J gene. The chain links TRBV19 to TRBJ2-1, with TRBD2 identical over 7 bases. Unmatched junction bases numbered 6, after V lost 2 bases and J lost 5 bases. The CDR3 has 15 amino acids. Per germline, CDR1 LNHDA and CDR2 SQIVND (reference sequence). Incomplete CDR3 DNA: TGTGCCAGTAGTATATTTGGGGGGAGGGACAATGAG. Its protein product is CASSIFGGRDNE. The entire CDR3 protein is CASSIFGGRDNEQFF.

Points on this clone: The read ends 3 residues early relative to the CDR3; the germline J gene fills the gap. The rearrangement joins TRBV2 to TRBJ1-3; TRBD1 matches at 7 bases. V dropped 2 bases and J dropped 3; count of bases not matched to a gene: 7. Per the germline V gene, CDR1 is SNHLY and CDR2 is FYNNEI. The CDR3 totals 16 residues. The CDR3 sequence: CASSESIQGNGNTIYF. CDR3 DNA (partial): TGTGCCAGCAGTGAATCTATACAGGGGAATGGAAACACC.

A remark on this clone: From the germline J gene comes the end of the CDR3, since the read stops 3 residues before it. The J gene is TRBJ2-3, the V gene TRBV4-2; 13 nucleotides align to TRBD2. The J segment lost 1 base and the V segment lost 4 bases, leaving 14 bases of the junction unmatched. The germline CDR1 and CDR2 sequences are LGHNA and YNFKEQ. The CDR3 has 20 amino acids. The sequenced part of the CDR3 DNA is TGTGCCAGCAGCCCTTGGTGGGGGACTAGCGGGACGAGCCGCACAGATACG. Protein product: CASSPWWGTSGTSRTDT. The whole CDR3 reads CASSPWWGTSGTSRTDTQYF.